The entry that follows covers one T cell receptor (beta chain) sequence. Which antigen it targets is not known. Base-call qualities are not available, and no considerably larger clone is one nucleotide away. The sample belongs to a study of technical replicates of blood from a handful of donors (dated by TCRdb to 2016 to 2017). Library creation used the immunoSEQ multiplex PCR assay. Held by TCRdb, this immuneACCESS table contains in-frame sequences only and omits some clones. Under half of the omission traces to an unresolved V gene where checked; the cause of the rest is unknown. This sample holds about 83,000 clones; approximately 90% were observed only once. The ten top clones hold more than 0.25% of the sample. The CDR3, cysteine through phenylalanine, is 16 amino acids long. Only the CDR3 DNA stays, 48 bases, in frame from base 1. At the junction V is shortened by 1 base and J by 0 bases, with 12 bases in between. Taken from the germline V gene (reference sequence), the CDR1 and CDR2 loops are PRHDT and FYEKMQ.

The chain links TRBV13 with TRBJ1-1; no confident D gene assignment can be made. The sequence was collected from a human donor in good health. The sample taken for sequencing was T cells isolated from PBMCs. Here is the DNA: TGTGCCAGCAGCTTAGACCCCGTTGAGCTGAACACTGAAGCTTTCTTT. It specifies CASSLDPVELNTEAFF.